In its sample, the clone carrying this T cell receptor beta chain was seen many times. Its antigen is still unknown. CDR1 and CDR2 from the germline V gene are LNHNV and YYDKDF (reference sequence). The V end lost 0 bases, the J end lost 0 bases, and 7 bases lay between the germline ends. This CDR3 has 15 residues. This record comes from a study of CD8 T cells in ankylosing spondylitis. Study-level results: Among TCR beta sequences, a motif of eight highly homologous variants appeared characteristic of ankylosing spondylitis blood.

Each CDR3 protein is one row after TCRdb ran MiXCR on the 5' RACE reads. This sample has about 460,000 distinct CDR3 sequences; roughly 5.2% occur once, and the top ten carry around 3.5%. Sequenced sample: blood, either unsorted or a sorted T cell fraction (not recorded which). This receptor was identified in a male donor with ankylosing spondylitis. The chain couples TRBV15 to TRBJ2-3; D not certain. CDR3 nucleotides: TGTGCCACCAGCAGAGATCGTCCCAGCACAGATACGCAGTATTTT. It encodes CATSRDRPSTDTQYF.